These 30 T cell receptor beta chains originate from one sample sequenced in a study of cytomegalovirus exposure and HLA in healthy donors. The PCR was carried out with 60 Vbeta primers and 13 Jbeta primers. The protocol was immunoSEQ multiplex PCR, while the TCRdb copy is restricted to in-frame clones and leaves out a portion. The sample contains 60,000 to 70,000 clones, 80% of which appear only once. Sequencing was done on a sample of PBMCs. The receptor source for this set is a young woman in good health and CMV-seronegative.

The V gene is TRBV6-5, the J gene TRBJ1-1; 8 bases are a match to TRBD1. This CDR3 is built from 15 residues. Germline-derived CDR1 and CDR2 are MNHEY and SVGAGI. The V segment lost 5 bases and the J segment 6 bases; nucleotides outside the gene matches: 11. The CDR3, as DNA: TGTGCCAGCAGTACGAGCAGGGGGCGCTTCTCTGAAGCTTTCTTT. Its translation is CASSTSRGRFSEAFF.

This chain links TRBV4-2 with TRBJ1-6; no reliable D call. The CDR3 has 17 residues. The germline gives CDR1 LGHNA, CDR2 YNFKEQ. Trimming left V 0 bases short and J 7 bases short, with 16 bases between. CDR3 residues: CASSQEVREDLNSPLHF. The DNA for the CDR3 is TGTGCCAGCAGCCAAGAGGTAAGGGAGGATTTGAATTCACCCCTCCACTTT.

The chain recombines TRBV29-1 with TRBJ2-7; D remains unclear. V was shortened by 4 bases and J by 6 bases, with 16 bases between the two germline ends. The CDR3 is 13 residues long. Looked up from germline, CDR1 is SQVTM and CDR2 is ANQGSEA. The CDR3 DNA sequence: TGCAGCGTTGGTTCCCTAGTTGCGAGCGAGCAGTACTTC. Translation: CSVGSLVASEQYF.

V and J are TRBV7-9 and TRBJ1-2, with D unclear. The CDR3 is 15 amino acids. Germline V gives CDR1 SEHNR, CDR2 FQNEAQ (reference sequence). V lost 0 bases and J 2 bases, leaving 10 bases between the germline ends. CDR3 sequence reads: CASSLAPAENYGYTF. The CDR3 DNA is TGTGCCAGCAGCTTAGCCCCGGCGGAGAACTATGGCTACACCTTC.

This chain uses TRBV21-1 with TRBJ2-7; the listed D gene, TRBD2, was not tested against the DNA. TRBV21-1 is described as a pseudogene. The CDR3 runs to 15 residues. The CDR3 loop is CASSKGRELVYEQYF. CDR3 sequence (DNA): TGTGCCAGCAGCAAGGGGCGGGAGTTGGTTTACGAGCAGTACTTC.

This clone was observed a few times. The chain has TRBV5-4 and TRBJ2-2; 8 bases are shared with TRBD2. Germline values: CDR1 SGHNT, CDR2 YYREEE (reference sequence). The CDR3 is 17 amino acids. The J segment lost 1 base and the V segment lost 1 base, leaving 6 bases of the junction unmatched. The chain's CDR3 is CASSLKWLAGNTGELFF. In DNA form, the CDR3 reads TGTGCCAGCAGCTTGAAGTGGCTAGCGGGGAACACCGGGGAGCTGTTTTTT. Combining the CDR3 with reference TRBV5-4 and TRBJ2-2 gives the whole variable domain ETGVTQSPTHLIKTRGQQVTLRCSSQSGHNTVSWYQQALGQGPQFIFQYYREEENGRGNFPPRFSGLQFPNYSSELNVNALELDDSALYLCASSLKWLAGNTGELFFGEGSRLTVL.

This clone was observed a few times. This chain links TRBV11-1 with TRBJ2-3; 7 nucleotides line up with TRBD1. The CDR3 is 15 amino acids. Germline-derived CDR1 and CDR2 are SGHAT and FQDESV (reference sequence). The V segment lost 1 base and the J segment 3 bases; nucleotides outside the gene matches: 4. CDR3 DNA sequence: TGTGCCAGCAGCTTAGGACAGGGTACTACAGATACGCAGTATTTT. Protein product: CASSLGQGTTDTQYF.

This chain links TRBV6-1 with TRBJ2-1; a possible D gene is TRBD2 (7 bases). Germline values: CDR1 MNHNS, CDR2 SASEGT. This CDR3 has 13 residues. V shed 8 bases and J shed 10 bases, with 18 bases lying between them. Here the CDR3 reads CASYGLVGGEQFF. In DNA form, the CDR3 reads TGTGCCAGCTACGGACTAGTCGGGGGCGAGCAGTTCTTC.

The CDR3 coding sequence is TGCGCCAGCAGCTCGCCCTTTAGGGCAGGGGGACTCCTACCTGAAGCTTTCTTT. This gives the protein CASSSPFRAGGLLPEAFF. V usage is TRBV5-1 and J usage is TRBJ1-1; 7 bases map to TRBD1. The germline CDR1 and CDR2 sequences are SGHRS and YFSETQ. The CDR3 covers 18 residues. V lost 3 bases, J lost 6 bases, and 20 bases stayed unmatched.

In this sample, this clone turned up once. CDR3 protein: CASSLGQSNQPQHF. The CDR3 bases are TGTGCCAGCAGTCTGGGACAGAGCAATCAGCCCCAGCATTTT. The V and J genes are TRBV25-1 and TRBJ1-5; 7 positions agree with TRBD1. The V segment lost 5 bases and the J segment 1 base; nucleotides outside the gene matches: 2. The CDR3 contains 14 residues. CDR1 and CDR2 (germline): MGHDK, SYGVNS.

The genes are TRBV12-5 and TRBJ2-7; 12 bases are a match to TRBD2. Germline V gene data show CDR1 as LGHNT and CDR2 as FRNRAP. The CDR3 contains 15 residues. V shed 5 bases and J 2 bases; nucleotides not matched to a gene: 4. The CDR3 sequence: CASGQTSGSTYEQYF. The CDR3, as DNA: TGTGCTAGTGGTCAGACTAGCGGGAGTACCTACGAGCAGTACTTC.

The CDR3: CASKRDKETQYF. Here the CDR3 DNA reads TGTGCCAGCAAGAGGGATAAAGAGACCCAGTACTTC. J is TRBJ2-5 and V is TRBV2; tentative D call: TRBD2 (5 bases). Germline V gene data show CDR1 as SNHLY and CDR2 as FYNNEI. V was trimmed by 7 bases and J by 3 bases, leaving 9 bases between them. The CDR3 loop spans 12 amino acids.

Only one count was recorded for this clone. The V call is TRBV2, the J call TRBJ2-7, with 15 bases matching TRBD2. Losses at the gene ends were 6 bases for V and 3 bases for J; bases not matched to a gene: 3. The germline V gene encodes CDR1 SNHLY and CDR2 FYNNEI. CDR3 size: 15 residues. CDR3: CASREGLAGGYEQYF. The CDR3 DNA reads as TGTGCCAGCAGGGAGGGACTAGCGGGGGGCTACGAGCAGTACTTC.

Of note for this clone: The conserved phenylalanine or tryptophan normally closing the CDR3 is absent here, so this likely arose from a read error. The chain is built from TRBV30 and TRBJ1-2; no clear D. The V gene's germline CDR1 is GTSNPN and CDR2 SVGIG (reference sequence). The length of the CDR3 is 10 residues. V was cut by 8 bases and J by 6 bases, with 10 bases left in between. In nucleotides, the CDR3 is TGTGCCAGCGACGCACATGGCTACACCGTC. Encoded protein: CASDAHGYTV.

This clone was observed a handful of times. The chain links TRBV5-1 to TRBJ1-4, with a weak D call TRBD1 (5 bases). Trimming left V 0 bases short and J 1 base short, with 7 bases between. The germline CDR1 and CDR2 sequences are SGHRS and YFSETQ. The CDR3 loop spans 15 amino acids. CDR3 protein: CASSLGGETNEKLFF. CDR3 nucleotide sequence: TGCGCCAGCAGCTTGGGGGGGGAAACTAATGAAAAACTGTTTTTT.

This chain uses TRBV28 with TRBJ1-1; D is undetermined. Germline V gene lookup returns CDR1 MDHEN and CDR2 SYDVKM. V was clipped by 7 bases and J by 3 bases, with 15 bases between them. The CDR3 contains 14 residues. The CDR3 reads CASNQGGSDTEAFF. The CDR3 DNA follows: TGTGCCAGCAACCAAGGAGGGTCAGACACTGAAGCTTTCTTT.

This clone was seen once. The chain carries TRBV27 and TRBJ2-1, with D tentatively TRBD1 (6 bases). V lost 6 bases and J lost 10, with 13 bases in between. The CDR3 runs to 12 residues. Germline V gene data show CDR1 as MNHEY and CDR2 as SMNVEV (reference sequence). CDR3 nucleotide sequence: TGTGCCAGCAGCCCAGGGGCCGGCGAGCAGTTCTTC. This translates into CASSPGAGEQFF.

This clone has more than one count but fewer than ten. The chain couples TRBV7-9 to TRBJ1-1, with 7 bases that match TRBD1. CDR3 size: 13 residues. J gave up 11 bases and V 6 bases, and 12 bases lay outside the gene matches. Germline CDR1 is SEHNR and CDR2 is FQNEAQ (reference sequence). CDR3 sequence: CASRKGARGEAFF. The DNA of the CDR3 is TGTGCCAGCAGGAAGGGGGCGCGGGGTGAGGCTTTCTTT. Complete variable domain (other parts from reference TRBV7-9 and TRBJ1-1): DTGVSQNPRHKITKRGQNVTFRCDPISEHNRLYWYRQTLGQGPEFLTYFQNEAQLEKSRLLSDRFSAERPKGSFSTLEIQRTEQGDSAMYLCASRKGARGEAFFGQGTRLTVV.

J is TRBJ2-7 and V is TRBV7-2, with 10 nucleotides matching TRBD2. Germline V gives CDR1 SGHTA, CDR2 FQGNSA. Trimming removed 4 bases from V and 4 bases from J; junction bases left unmatched: 7. CDR3 length: 15 amino acids. The CDR3: CASSSGTSDIYEQYF. DNA for the CDR3: TGTGCCAGCAGCTCCGGGACTAGCGATATTTACGAGCAGTACTTC.

The chain recombines TRBV10-2 with TRBJ1-1, with D perhaps matching TRBD1 (5 bases). The CDR3 consists of 13 residues. V was cut by 4 bases and J by 2 bases, with 8 bases left in between. From germline, CDR1 is WSHSY and CDR2 SAAADI. CDR3 amino acids: CASSGQFNTEAFF. As DNA, the CDR3 is TGCGCCAGCAGTGGACAGTTCAACACTGAAGCTTTCTTT.

The chain is built from TRBV2 and TRBJ2-2, with TRBD2 as a possible D gene (7 bases). The CDR3 runs 16 residues. The germline V and J ends were trimmed by 1 base and 7 bases, with 16 bases remaining between them. The V gene's germline CDR1 is SNHLY and CDR2 FYNNEI. CDR3 in DNA: TGTGCCAGCAGTGAAGTACGGGGGGCGCGAAGCGGGGAGCTGTTTTTT. Its protein is CASSEVRGARSGELFF.

The chain combines TRBV2 with TRBJ2-7; maybe TRBD1 (6 bases). Germline CDR1 and CDR2: SNHLY and FYNNEI. The CDR3 loop spans 15 amino acids. Trimming left V 6 bases short and J 2 bases short, with 17 bases between. This CDR3 reads CASRLETGGTYEQYF. In DNA, the CDR3 is TGTGCCAGCAGACTTGAGACAGGTGGTACCTACGAGCAGTACTTC.

The chain uses TRBV5-1 and TRBJ2-7, with D hard to call. This CDR3 contains 13 residues. Germline values: CDR1 SGHRS, CDR2 YFSETQ. The germline V and J ends were trimmed by 0 bases and 2 bases, with 6 bases remaining between them. In DNA form, the CDR3 reads TGCGCCAGCAGCTTGGACAAAACCTACGAGCAGTACTTC. Translating it yields CASSLDKTYEQYF. Together with reference TRBV5-1 and TRBJ2-7, the CDR3 gives the full variable domain: KAGVTQTPRYLIKTRGQQVTLSCSPISGHRSVSWYQQTPGQGLQFLFEYFSETQRNKGNFPGRFSGRQFSNSRSEMNVSTLELGDSALYLCASSLDKTYEQYFGPGTRLTVT.

The gene calls are TRBV9 and TRBJ2-7; the match to TRBD1 covers 8 bases. With 0 bases clipped from V and 6 bases from J, the junction kept 5 bases outside the gene matches. From germline, CDR1 is SGDLS and CDR2 YYNGEE. The CDR3 is 14 amino acids. CDR3: CASSVATGVVEQYF. The CDR3 DNA reads as TGTGCCAGCAGCGTAGCGACAGGGGTCGTCGAGCAGTACTTC. Using reference TRBV9 and TRBJ2-7 for the parts outside the CDR3, the full variable domain is DSGVTQTPKHLITATGQRVTLRCSPRSGDLSVYWYQQSLDQGLQFLIQYYNGEERAKGNILERFSAQQFPDLHSELNLSSLELGDSALYFCASSVATGVVEQYFGPGTRLTVT.

The chain has TRBV29-1 and TRBJ2-3; D is unresolved. The V end lost 5 bases, the J end lost 6 bases, and 9 bases lay between the germline ends. The CDR3 consists of 11 residues. Germline V gene sequence: CDR1 SQVTM, CDR2 ANQGSEA. The CDR3 region has the DNA TGCAGCGTTTCTTATGTGGATACGCAGTATTTT. Translation: CSVSYVDTQYF.

The chain has TRBV6-5 and TRBJ1-1; 9 nucleotides agree with TRBD1. V trimming: 3 bases; J trimming: 6 bases; junction bases outside the gene matches: 5. Germline values: CDR1 MNHEY, CDR2 SVGAGI. There are 14 residues in the CDR3. CDR3 residues: CASSYGTGLAEAFF. DNA of the CDR3: TGTGCCAGCAGTTATGGGACAGGGCTCGCTGAAGCTTTCTTT.

The genes are TRBV11-2 and TRBJ2-2; no definite D call. V lost 3 bases, J lost 0 bases, and 2 bases lay in between. This CDR3 is built from 13 residues. Germline V gives CDR1 SGHAT, CDR2 FQNNGV. The CDR3 reads CASSFSNTGELFF. Here the CDR3 DNA reads TGTGCCAGCAGCTTCTCGAACACCGGGGAGCTGTTTTTT.

This rearrangement joins TRBV7-3 to TRBJ2-3; D not resolved. Trimming pared 4 bases from V and 6 bases from J, leaving 14 bases between. The CDR3 is 14 amino acids. Germline values: CDR1 SGHTA, CDR2 FQGTGA. CDR3 in amino acids: CASSSSGFADTQYF. The CDR3 region has the DNA TGTGCCAGCAGCTCTTCCGGGTTCGCGGATACGCAGTATTTT.

The chain links TRBV25-1 to TRBJ2-2, with 11 bases that match TRBD1. J gave up 6 bases and V 8 bases, and 5 bases lay outside the gene matches. The CDR3 has 14 amino acids. Germline-derived CDR1 and CDR2 are MGHDK and SYGVNS. The CDR3, as DNA: TGTGCCAGCGGGACAGGGGGAAACTCCGGGGAGCTGTTTTTT. Translating it yields CASGTGGNSGELFF.

This chain uses TRBV4-3 with TRBJ2-3; 11 nucleotides agree with TRBD2. There are 17 residues in the CDR3. With V trimmed by 1 base and J by 4 bases, 7 bases remained unmatched. Looked up from germline, CDR1 is LGHNA and CDR2 is YSLEER. The CDR3 here is CASSQAPLAGGADTQYF. Written as DNA, the CDR3 is TGCGCCAGCAGCCAAGCCCCGCTAGCGGGGGGTGCAGATACGCAGTATTTT.